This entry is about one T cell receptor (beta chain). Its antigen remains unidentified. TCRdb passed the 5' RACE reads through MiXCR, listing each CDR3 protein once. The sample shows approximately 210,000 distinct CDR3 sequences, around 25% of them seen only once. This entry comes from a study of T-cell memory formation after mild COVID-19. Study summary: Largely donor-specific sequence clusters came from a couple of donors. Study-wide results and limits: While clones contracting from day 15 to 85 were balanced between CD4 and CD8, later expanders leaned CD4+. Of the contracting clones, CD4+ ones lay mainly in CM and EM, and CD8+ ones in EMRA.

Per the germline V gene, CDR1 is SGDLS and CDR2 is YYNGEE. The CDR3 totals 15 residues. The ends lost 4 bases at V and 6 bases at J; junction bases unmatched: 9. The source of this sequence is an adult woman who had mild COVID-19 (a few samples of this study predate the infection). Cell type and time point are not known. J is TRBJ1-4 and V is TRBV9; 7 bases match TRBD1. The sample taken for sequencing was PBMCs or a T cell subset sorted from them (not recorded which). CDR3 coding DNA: TGTGCCAGCAGCCGCGGACTAGGGGGCGATGAAAAACTGTTTTTT. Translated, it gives CASSRGLGGDEKLFF.